This TCR beta chain emerged from a study of CD8 T cells in ankylosing spondylitis. Study conclusions and caveats: The disease-linked clones had a CD8+ phenotype and low blood frequencies. Blood from ankylosing spondylitis patients appeared to carry a characteristic roughly 8-variant TCR beta motif. Earlier literature documents some of the motif variants in reactive arthritis synovial fluid and blood.

The TCR beta libraries were generated through quantitative 5'-RACE incorporating molecular barcodes. A single record per CDR3 protein comes from TCRdb applying MiXCR to the 5' RACE reads. The sample includes over 400,000 distinct CDR3 sequences, 20% to 30% of them seen just once. Concerning this clonotype: Its matching antigen is unknown.

The receptor's source is a male donor with ankylosing spondylitis. Input material: blood, either unsorted or a sorted T cell fraction (not recorded which).

The CDR3 sequence is CASSFAGGQYNEQFF. CDR3 in DNA: TGTGCCAGCAGCTTTGCGGGAGGGCAGTACAATGAGCAGTTCTTC. This chain connects TRBV5-4 to TRBJ2-1, with 9 bases that match TRBD2. V shed 2 bases, J shed 4 bases, and the junction held 4 bases outside the gene matches. CDR3 length: 15 amino acids. Germline V gene lookup returns CDR1 SGHNT and CDR2 YYREEE (reference sequence).